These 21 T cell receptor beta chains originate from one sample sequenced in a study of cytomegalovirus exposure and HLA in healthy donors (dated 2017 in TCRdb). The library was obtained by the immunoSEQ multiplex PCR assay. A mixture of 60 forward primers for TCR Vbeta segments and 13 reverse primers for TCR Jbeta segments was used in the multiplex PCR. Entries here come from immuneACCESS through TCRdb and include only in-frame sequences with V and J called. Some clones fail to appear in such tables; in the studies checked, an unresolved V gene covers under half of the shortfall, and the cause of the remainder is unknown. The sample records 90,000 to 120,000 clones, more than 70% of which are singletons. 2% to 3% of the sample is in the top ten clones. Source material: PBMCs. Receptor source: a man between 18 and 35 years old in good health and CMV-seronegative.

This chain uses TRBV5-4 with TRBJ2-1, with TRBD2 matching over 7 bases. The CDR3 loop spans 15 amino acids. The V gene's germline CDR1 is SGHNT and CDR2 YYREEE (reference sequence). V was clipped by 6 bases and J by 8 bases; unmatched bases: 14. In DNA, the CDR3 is TGTGCCAGCACCACCTCCCCCGGGGGGTGGGATGAGCAGTTCTTC. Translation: CASTTSPGGWDEQFF.

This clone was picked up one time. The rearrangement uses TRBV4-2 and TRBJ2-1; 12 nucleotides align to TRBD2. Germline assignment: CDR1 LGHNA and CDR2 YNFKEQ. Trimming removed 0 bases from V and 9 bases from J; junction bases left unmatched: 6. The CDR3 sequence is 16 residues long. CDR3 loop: CASSQEASGGAFEQFF. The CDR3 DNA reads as TGTGCCAGCAGCCAAGAGGCTAGCGGGGGGGCCTTTGAGCAGTTCTTC.

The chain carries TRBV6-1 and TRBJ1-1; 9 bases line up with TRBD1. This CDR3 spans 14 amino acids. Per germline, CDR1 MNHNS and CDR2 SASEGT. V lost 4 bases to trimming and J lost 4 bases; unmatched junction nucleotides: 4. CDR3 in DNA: TGTGCCAGCAGTGTGACAGGGGGTGTCACTGAAGCTTTCTTT. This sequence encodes CASSVTGGVTEAFF.

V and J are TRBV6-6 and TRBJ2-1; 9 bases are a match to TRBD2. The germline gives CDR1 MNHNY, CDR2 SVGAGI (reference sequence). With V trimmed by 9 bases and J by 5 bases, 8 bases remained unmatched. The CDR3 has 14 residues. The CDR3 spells CASFYSGGDNEQFF. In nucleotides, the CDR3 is TGTGCCAGTTTTTATAGCGGGGGAGACAATGAGCAGTTCTTC.

CDR3 sequence (DNA): TGTGCCAGCAGCCTCCGGGGGATTTTAGGAGAGACCCAGTACTTC. Protein sequence: CASSLRGILGETQYF. The rearrangement links TRBV5-6 to TRBJ2-5, with D tentatively TRBD2 (6 bases). This CDR3 region has 15 residues. Germline V gives CDR1 SGHDT, CDR2 YYEEEE. V lost 4 bases, J lost 4 bases, and 17 bases lay in between.

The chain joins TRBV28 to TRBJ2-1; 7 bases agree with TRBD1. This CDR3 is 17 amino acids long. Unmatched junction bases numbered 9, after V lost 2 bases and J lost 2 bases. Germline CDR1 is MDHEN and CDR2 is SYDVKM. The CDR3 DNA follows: TGTGCCAGCAGTTTAGGAAGGGGGCACTATACCTACAATGAGCAGTTCTTC. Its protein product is CASSLGRGHYTYNEQFF.

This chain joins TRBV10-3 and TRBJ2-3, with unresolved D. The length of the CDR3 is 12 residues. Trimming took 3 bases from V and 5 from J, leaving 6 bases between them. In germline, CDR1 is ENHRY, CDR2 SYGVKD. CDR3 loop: CAISEQKDTQYF. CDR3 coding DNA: TGTGCCATCAGTGAACAGAAAGATACGCAGTATTTT.

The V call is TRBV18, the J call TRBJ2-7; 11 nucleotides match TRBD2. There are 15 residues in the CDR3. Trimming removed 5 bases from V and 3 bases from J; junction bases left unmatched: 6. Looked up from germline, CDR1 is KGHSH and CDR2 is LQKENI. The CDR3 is CASSSTSGGYYEQYF. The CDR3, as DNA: TGTGCCAGCTCATCAACTAGCGGGGGCTACTACGAGCAGTACTTC.

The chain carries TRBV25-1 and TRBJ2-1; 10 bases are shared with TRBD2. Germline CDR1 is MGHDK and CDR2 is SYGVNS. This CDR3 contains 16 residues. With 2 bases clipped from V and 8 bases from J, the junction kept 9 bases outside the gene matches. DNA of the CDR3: TGTGCCAGCAGTGAAACCAGCGGGGGGGCCGTCTATGAGCAGTTCTTC. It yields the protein CASSETSGGAVYEQFF.

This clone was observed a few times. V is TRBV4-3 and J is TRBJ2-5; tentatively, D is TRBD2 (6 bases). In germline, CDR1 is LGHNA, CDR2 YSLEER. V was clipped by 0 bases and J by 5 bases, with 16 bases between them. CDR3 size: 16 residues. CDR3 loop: CASSQDAPGGSETQYF. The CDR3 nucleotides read TGCGCCAGCAGCCAAGATGCCCCAGGAGGGAGCGAGACCCAGTACTTC.

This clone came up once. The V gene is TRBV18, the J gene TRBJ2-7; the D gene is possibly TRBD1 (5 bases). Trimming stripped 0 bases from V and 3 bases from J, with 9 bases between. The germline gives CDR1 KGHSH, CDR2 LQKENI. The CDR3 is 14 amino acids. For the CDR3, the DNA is TGTGCCAGCTCACCACCTGTCAGGGTCTACGAGCAGTACTTC. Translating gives CASSPPVRVYEQYF.

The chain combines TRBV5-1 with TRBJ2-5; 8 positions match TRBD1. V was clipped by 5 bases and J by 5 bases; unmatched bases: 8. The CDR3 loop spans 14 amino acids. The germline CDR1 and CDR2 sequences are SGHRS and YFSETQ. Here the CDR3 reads CASRMTGVGETQYF. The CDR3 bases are TGCGCCAGCAGGATGACAGGGGTCGGTGAGACCCAGTACTTC. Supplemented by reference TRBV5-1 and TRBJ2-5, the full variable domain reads KAGVTQTPRYLIKTRGQQVTLSCSPISGHRSVSWYQQTPGQGLQFLFEYFSETQRNKGNFPGRFSGRQFSNSRSEMNVSTLELGDSALYLCASRMTGVGETQYFGPGTRLLVL.

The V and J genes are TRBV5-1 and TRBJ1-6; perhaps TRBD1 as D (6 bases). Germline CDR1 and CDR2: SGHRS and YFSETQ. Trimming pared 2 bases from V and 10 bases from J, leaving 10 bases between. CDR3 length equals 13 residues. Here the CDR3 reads CASSLNRESPLHF. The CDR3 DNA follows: TGCGCCAGCAGCTTAAACAGGGAATCACCCCTCCACTTT.

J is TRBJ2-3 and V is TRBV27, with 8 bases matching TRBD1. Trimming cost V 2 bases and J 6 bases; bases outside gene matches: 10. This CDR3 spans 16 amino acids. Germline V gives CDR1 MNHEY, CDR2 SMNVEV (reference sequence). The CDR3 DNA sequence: TGTGCCAGCAGTTTACTGACAGGGGCCGTATTGGATACGCAGTATTTT. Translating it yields CASSLLTGAVLDTQYF.

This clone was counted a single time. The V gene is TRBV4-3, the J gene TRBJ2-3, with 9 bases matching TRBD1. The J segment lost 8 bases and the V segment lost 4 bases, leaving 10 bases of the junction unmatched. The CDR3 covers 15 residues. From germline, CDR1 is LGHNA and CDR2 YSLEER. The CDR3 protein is CASSRWDREQSTQYF. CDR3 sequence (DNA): TGCGCCAGCAGCCGCTGGGACAGGGAGCAAAGTACGCAGTATTTT.

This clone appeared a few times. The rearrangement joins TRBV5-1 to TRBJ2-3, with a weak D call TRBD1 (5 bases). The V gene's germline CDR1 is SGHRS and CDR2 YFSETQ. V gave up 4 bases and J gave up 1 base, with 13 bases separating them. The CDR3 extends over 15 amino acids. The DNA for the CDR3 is TGCGCCAGCAGCCTGGCGGCCAGGGGCACAGATACGCAGTATTTT. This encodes CASSLAARGTDTQYF.

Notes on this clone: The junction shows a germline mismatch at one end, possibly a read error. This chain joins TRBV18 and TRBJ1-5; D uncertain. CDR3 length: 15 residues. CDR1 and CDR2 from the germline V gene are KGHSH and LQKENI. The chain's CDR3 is CASSPLEGSNQPQHF. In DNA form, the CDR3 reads TGTGCCAGCTCGCCACTAGAGGGAAGCAATCAGCCCCAGCATTTT. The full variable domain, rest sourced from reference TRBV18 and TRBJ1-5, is NAGVMQNPRHLVRRRGQEARLRCSPMKGHSHVYWYRQLPEEGLKFMVYLQKENIIDESGMPKERFSAEFPKEGPSILRIQQVVRGDSAAYFCASSPLEGSNQPQHFGDGTRLSIL.

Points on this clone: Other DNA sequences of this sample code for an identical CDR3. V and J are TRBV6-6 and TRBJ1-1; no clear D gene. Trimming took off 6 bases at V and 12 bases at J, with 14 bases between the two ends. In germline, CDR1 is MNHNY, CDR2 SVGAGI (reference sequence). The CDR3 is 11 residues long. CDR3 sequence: CASSFSVVSFF. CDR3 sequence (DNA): TGTGCCAGCAGCTTCTCCGTCGTGTCTTTCTTT.

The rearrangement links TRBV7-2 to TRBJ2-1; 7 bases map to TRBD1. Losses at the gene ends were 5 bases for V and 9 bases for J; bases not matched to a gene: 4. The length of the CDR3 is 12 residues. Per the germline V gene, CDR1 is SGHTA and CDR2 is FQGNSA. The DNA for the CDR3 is TGTGCCAGCAGCCGGGCAGGGGGTGAGCAGTTCTTC. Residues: CASSRAGGEQFF.

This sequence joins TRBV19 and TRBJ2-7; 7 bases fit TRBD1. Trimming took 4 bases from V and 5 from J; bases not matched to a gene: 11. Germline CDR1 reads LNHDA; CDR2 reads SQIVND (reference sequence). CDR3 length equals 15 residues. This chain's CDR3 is CASSRSWDRSDEQYF. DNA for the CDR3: TGTGCCAGTAGTAGAAGTTGGGACAGATCTGACGAGCAGTACTTC.

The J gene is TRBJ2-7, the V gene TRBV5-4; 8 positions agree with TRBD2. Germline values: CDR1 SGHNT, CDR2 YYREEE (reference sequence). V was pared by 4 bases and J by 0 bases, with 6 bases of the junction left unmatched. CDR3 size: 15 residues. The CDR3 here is CASSPGRGSSYEQYF. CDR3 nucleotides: TGTGCCAGCAGCCCCGGGAGGGGGAGCTCCTACGAGCAGTACTTC.